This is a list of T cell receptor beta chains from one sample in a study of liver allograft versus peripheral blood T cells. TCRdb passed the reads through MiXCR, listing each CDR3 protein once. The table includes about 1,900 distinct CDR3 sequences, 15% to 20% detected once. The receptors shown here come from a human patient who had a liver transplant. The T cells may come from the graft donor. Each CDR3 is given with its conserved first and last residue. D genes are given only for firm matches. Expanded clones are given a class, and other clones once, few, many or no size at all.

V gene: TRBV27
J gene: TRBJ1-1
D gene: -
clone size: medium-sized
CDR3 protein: CASSPWAALNTEAFF
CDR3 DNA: TGTGCCAGCAGTCCATGGGCTGCGTTGAACACTGAAGCTTTCTTT

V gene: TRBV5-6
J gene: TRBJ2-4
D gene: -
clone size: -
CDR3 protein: CASSFGAQGPKNIQYF
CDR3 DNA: TGTGCCAGCAGCTTTGGGGCACAGGGCCCCAAAAACATTCAGTACTTC

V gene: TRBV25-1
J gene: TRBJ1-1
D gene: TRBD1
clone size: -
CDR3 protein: CASSDPRDRGQSTEAFF
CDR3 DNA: TGTGCCAGCAGTGACCCCCGGGACAGGGGGCAGAGCACTGAAGCTTTCTTT

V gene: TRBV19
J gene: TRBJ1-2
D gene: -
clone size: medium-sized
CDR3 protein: CASSISARIYYGYTF
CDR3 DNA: TGTGCCAGTAGTATTTCAGCCCGAATTTACTATGGCTACACCTTC

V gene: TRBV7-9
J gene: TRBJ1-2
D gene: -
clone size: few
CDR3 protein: CASSLGGGSPYGYTF
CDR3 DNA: TGTGCCAGCAGCTTAGGCGGGGGCTCCCCTTATGGCTACACCTTC

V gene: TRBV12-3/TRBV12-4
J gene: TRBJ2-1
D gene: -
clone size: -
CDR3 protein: CASSPVGREEQFF
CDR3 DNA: TGTGCCAGCAGTCCCGTGGGTCGGGAAGAACAGTTCTTC

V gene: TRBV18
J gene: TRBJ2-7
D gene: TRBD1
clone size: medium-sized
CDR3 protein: CASSPWGQTYEQYF
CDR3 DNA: TGTGCCAGCTCGCCCTGGGGACAGACCTACGAGCAGTACTTC

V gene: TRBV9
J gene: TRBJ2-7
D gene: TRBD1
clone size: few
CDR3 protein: CASSVLAGGGEQYF
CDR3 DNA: TGTGCCAGCAGCGTACTGGCAGGGGGCGGCGAGCAGTACTTC

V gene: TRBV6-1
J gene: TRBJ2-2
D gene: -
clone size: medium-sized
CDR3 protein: CASSTGDTNTGELFF
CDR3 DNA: TGTGCCAGCAGTACAGGTGACACGAACACCGGGGAGCTGTTTTTT

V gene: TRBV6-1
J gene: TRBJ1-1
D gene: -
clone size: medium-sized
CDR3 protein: CASHLTSNTEAFF
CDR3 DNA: TGTGCCAGCCATCTTACTTCGAACACTGAAGCTTTCTTT

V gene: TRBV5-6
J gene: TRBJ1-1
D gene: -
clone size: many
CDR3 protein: CASSLWFAGNTEAFF
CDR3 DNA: TGTGCCAGCAGCTTGTGGTTTGCAGGGAACACTGAAGCTTTCTTT

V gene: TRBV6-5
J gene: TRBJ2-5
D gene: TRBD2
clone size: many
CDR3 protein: CASSPALAGVETQYF
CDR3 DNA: TGTGCCAGCAGCCCCGCCCTAGCGGGAGTCGAGACCCAGTACTTC

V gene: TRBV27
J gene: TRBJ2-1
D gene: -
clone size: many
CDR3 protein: CASSLIGGAYNEQFF
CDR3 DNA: TGTGCCAGCAGTTTAATAGGGGGGGCCTACAATGAGCAGTTCTTC

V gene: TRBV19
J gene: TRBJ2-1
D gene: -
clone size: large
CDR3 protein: CASSVGPLEHNEQFF
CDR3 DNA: TGTGCCAGTAGTGTGGGACCTCTAGAACACAATGAGCAGTTCTTC

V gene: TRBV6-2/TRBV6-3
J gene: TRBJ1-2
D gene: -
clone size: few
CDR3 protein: CASSYYRPRREPGYTF
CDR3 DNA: TGTGCCAGCAGTTACTATCGTCCACGCCGGGAGCCTGGCTACACCTTC

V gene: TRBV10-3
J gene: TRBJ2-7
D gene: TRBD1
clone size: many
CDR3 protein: CAIEDRDLYEQYF
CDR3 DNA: TGTGCCATCGAGGACAGGGATTTATACGAGCAGTACTTC

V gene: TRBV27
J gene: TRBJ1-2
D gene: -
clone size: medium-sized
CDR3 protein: CASSLQKPRGGLGGYTF
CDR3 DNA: TGTGCCAGCAGTTTACAGAAACCACGGGGGGGTCTAGGAGGCTACACCTTC

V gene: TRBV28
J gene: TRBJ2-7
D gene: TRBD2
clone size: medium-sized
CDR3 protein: CASSTGLAGSEQYF
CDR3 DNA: TGTGCCAGCAGTACGGGACTAGCGGGATCCGAGCAGTACTTC

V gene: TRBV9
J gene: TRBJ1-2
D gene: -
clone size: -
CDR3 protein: CASSGMGNHYGYTF
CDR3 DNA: TGTGCCAGCAGCGGGATGGGAAACCACTATGGCTACACCTTC

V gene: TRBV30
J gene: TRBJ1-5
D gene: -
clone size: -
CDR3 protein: CAWSVWGGGQPQHF
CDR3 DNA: TGTGCCTGGAGTGTATGGGGGGGCGGACAGCCCCAGCATTTT

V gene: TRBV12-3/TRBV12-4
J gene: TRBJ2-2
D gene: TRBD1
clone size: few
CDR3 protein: CASKGMGTENTGELFF
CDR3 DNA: TGTGCCAGCAAGGGTATGGGGACAGAAAACACCGGGGAGCTGTTTTTT

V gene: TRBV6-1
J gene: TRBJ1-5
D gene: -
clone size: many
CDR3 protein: CASTLRGAVYNQPQHF
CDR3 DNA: TGTGCCAGCACCCTGAGGGGGGCCGTTTACAATCAGCCCCAGCATTTT

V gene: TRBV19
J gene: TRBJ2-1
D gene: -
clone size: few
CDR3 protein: CASSIAGGLDEQFF
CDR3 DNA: TGTGCCAGTAGTATAGCAGGGGGACTAGATGAGCAGTTCTTC

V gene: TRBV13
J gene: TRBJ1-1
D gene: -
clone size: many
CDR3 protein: CASSQGHTEAFF
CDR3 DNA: TGTGCCAGCAGCCAGGGGCACACTGAAGCTTTCTTT

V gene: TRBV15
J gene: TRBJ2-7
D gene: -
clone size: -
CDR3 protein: CATSIRQAGSEQYF
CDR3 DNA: TGTGCCACCAGCATCCGACAGGCTGGGTCCGAGCAGTACTTC

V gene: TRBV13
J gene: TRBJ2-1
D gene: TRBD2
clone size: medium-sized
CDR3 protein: CASSQLAEYNEQFF
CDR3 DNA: TGTGCCAGCAGCCAACTAGCGGAGTACAATGAGCAGTTCTTC

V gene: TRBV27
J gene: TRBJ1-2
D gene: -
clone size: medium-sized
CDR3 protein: CASSPYVANYGYTF
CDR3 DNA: TGTGCCAGCAGTCCATACGTTGCCAACTATGGCTACACCTTC

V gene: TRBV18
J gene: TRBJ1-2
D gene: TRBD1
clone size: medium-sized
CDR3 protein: CASSPGGQGRGYTF
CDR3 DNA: TGTGCCAGCTCACCGGGAGGACAGGGGCGAGGCTACACCTTC